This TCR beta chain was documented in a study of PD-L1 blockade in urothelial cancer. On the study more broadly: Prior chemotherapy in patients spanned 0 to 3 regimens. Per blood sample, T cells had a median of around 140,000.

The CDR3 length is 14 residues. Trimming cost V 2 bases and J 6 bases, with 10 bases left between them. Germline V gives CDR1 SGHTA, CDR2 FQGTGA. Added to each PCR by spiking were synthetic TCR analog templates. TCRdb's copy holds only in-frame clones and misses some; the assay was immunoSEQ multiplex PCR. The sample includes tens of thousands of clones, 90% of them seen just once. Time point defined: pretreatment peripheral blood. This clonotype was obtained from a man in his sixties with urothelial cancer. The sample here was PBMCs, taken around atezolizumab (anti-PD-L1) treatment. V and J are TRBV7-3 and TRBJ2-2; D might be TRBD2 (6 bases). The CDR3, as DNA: TGTGCCAGCAGCTTACGGCCTAGCGCCGGGGAGCTGTTTTTT. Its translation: CASSLRPSAGELFF.